What follows is one TCR beta chain and its context. Its antigen is unknown. The assay was immunoSEQ multiplex PCR, and TCRdb's table has in-frame clones only and misses some. The sample has about 120,000 clones, around 93% seen once. The source of the sample is a study of T cell responses to AZD1222 COVID-19 vaccine. Study-level points and caveats: Repertoire sampling occurred only after the peak T cell response. CD4 TCRs associated with vaccination spanned spike, dominating at 160-218 and 743-854.

This CDR3 is 16 amino acids long. Trimming took 3 bases from V and 1 from J, leaving 13 bases between them. CDR1 KGHSH and CDR2 LQKENI come from the germline V gene. This specimen consisted of peripheral blood, obtained 28 days after the second AZD1222 dose. This sequence joins TRBV18 and TRBJ1-5; no firm D call. The TCR originated in an adult who received the AZD1222 COVID-19 vaccine. The CDR3 DNA sequence: TGTGCCAGCTCACCTAATGATCCCGTAAGCAATCAGCCCCAGCATTTT. The encoded protein is CASSPNDPVSNQPQHF.